The entry that follows covers one T cell receptor beta chain sequence. What it recognizes is unknown. The CDR3 totals 14 residues. CDR1 SEHNR and CDR2 FQNEAQ come from the germline V gene (reference sequence). Trimming removed 5 bases from V and 4 bases from J; junction bases left unmatched: 7. This entry is derived from a study of cytomegalovirus exposure and HLA in healthy donors. Study at large: Genetic ancestry analysis placed 75% to 85% of the roughly 400 donors that were genotyped in the Caucasian-associated cluster. Findings and limits, study-wide: The availability of immune exposure information extended only to CMV serostatus.

The PCR ran on 60 Vbeta and 13 Jbeta primers. Assay used: immunoSEQ multiplex PCR; TCRdb lists only in-frame clones, some missing. The sample carries 100,000 or so clones, about four fifths recorded once. This clonotype originated in a woman aged 40 to 50 in good health and CMV-seronegative. Material: PBMCs. J is TRBJ1-2 and V is TRBV7-9, with 7 bases identical to TRBD1. The DNA for the CDR3 is TGTGCCAGCAGCCTCCGACAGGGTGGCTATGGCTACACCTTC. This encodes CASSLRQGGYGYTF.